The 10 T cell receptor beta chains below all came from one sample that was sequenced in a study of blood T cell repertoires in COVID-19. Sequenced by immunoSEQ multiplex PCR; TCRdb stores in-frame clones only, minus some. The sample lists some 300,000 clones; around 91% were seen once. The sequencing sample was made of peripheral blood. These receptors were taken from a woman aged 40 to 55 with COVID-19, enrolled during active disease.

In DNA form, the CDR3 reads TGCAGCGTTCATGCGGGGGGTAGCAATCAGCCCCAGCATTTT. As protein: CSVHAGGSNQPQHF. This rearrangement joins TRBV29-1 to TRBJ1-5; D is perhaps TRBD1 (5 bases). Germline values: CDR1 SQVTM, CDR2 ANQGSEA. The CDR3 consists of 14 residues. The germline V and J ends were trimmed by 5 bases and 0 bases, with 11 bases remaining between them.

The CDR3 DNA follows: TGTGCCAGCAGTTACGAAACTGGGCACCGTCAGGTGTACGTTTACACTGAAGCTTTCTTT. Translating gives CASSYETGHRQVYVYTEAFF. The chain recombines TRBV6-2 or TRBV6-3 with TRBJ1-1; D gene ambiguous. The CDR3 contains 20 residues. Trimming stripped 2 bases from V and 3 bases from J, with 28 bases between. Germline CDR1 reads MNHEY; CDR2 reads SVGEGT.

The genes are TRBV18 and TRBJ2-1; D is undetermined. CDR1 and CDR2 from the germline V gene are KGHSH and LQKENI. V dropped 3 bases and J dropped 0 bases, with 9 bases sitting between them. The CDR3 sequence is 15 residues long. This CDR3 is CASSPESSSYNEQFF. The CDR3 DNA is TGTGCCAGCTCACCGGAGTCGAGCTCCTACAATGAGCAGTTCTTC.

The CDR3 region is CASSYSGHNLYEQYF. The DNA for the CDR3 is TGTGCCAGCAGTTACTCGGGACACAACCTCTACGAGCAGTACTTC. The J gene is TRBJ2-7, the V gene TRBV6-5; a possible D gene is TRBD1 (6 bases). This CDR3 comprises 15 residues. V lost 0 bases, J lost 3 bases, and 12 bases lay in between. Germline CDR1 is MNHEY and CDR2 is SVGAGI.

V is TRBV29-1 and J is TRBJ1-2, with D perhaps matching TRBD1 (5 bases). The V gene's germline CDR1 is SQVTM and CDR2 ANQGSEA. The CDR3 has 13 residues. With 3 bases removed from V and 9 bases from J, the gap between germline ends came to 17 bases. In nucleotides, the CDR3 is TGCAGCGTTGATGATCGGGGGGGTAAGAGCTACACCTTC. As protein: CSVDDRGGKSYTF.

J is TRBJ1-5 and V is TRBV5-5, with D tentatively TRBD1 (6 bases). Trimming cost V 4 bases and J 0 bases, with 17 bases left between them. This CDR3 has 17 amino acids. The germline gives CDR1 SGHKS, CDR2 YYEKEE (reference sequence). CDR3 sequence reads: CASSAFPGTTSNQPQHF. In DNA form, the CDR3 reads TGTGCCAGCAGCGCTTTCCCCGGGACAACTAGCAATCAGCCCCAGCATTTT.

This chain links TRBV5-1 with TRBJ1-1; TRBD1 agrees at 10 bases. The CDR3 consists of 14 residues. The germline V gene has CDR1 SGHRS and CDR2 YFSETQ. J lost 4 bases, V lost 3 bases, and 3 bases had no gene match. This CDR3 reads CASSWDRGGTEAFF. The CDR3 DNA follows: TGCGCCAGCAGCTGGGACAGGGGTGGCACTGAAGCTTTCTTT.

The V call is TRBV9, the J call TRBJ2-1; D is ambiguous. The CDR3 consists of 16 residues. The V end lost 3 bases, the J end lost 4 bases, and 17 bases lay between the germline ends. Germline V gene sequence: CDR1 SGDLS, CDR2 YYNGEE. The CDR3 DNA is TGTGCCAGCAGCGCAAACGCGGATGATTATTACAATGAGCAGTTCTTC. Residues: CASSANADDYYNEQFF.

This clone was seen just once. The chain employs TRBV19 and TRBJ1-4; tentative D call: TRBD1 (6 bases). Trimming removed 3 bases from V and 3 bases from J, with 11 bases in between. The CDR3 is made up of 15 amino acids. CDR1 and CDR2 from the germline V gene are LNHDA and SQIVND (reference sequence). The CDR3 loop reads CASSIDRLPNEKLFF. For the CDR3, the DNA is TGTGCCAGTAGTATCGACAGGCTCCCTAATGAAAAACTGTTTTTT.

This clone was found once. The rearrangement links TRBV27 to TRBJ2-3, with 8 bases lining up with TRBD2. Germline loops: CDR1 MNHEY, CDR2 SMNVEV (reference sequence). This CDR3 spans 14 amino acids. The V gene end was trimmed by 3 bases and the J gene end by 3 bases; junction bases not matched to a gene: 2. CDR3 amino acids: CASSFGGGTDTQYF. The CDR3 DNA is TGTGCCAGCAGTTTCGGCGGGGGGACAGATACGCAGTATTTT.